This TCR beta chain was sequenced during a study of technical replicates of blood from several donors (TCRdb year 2017). Inclusive of the bounding cysteine and phenylalanine, the CDR3 is 11 residues long. The entry retains the CDR3 DNA only, 33 bases that are in frame from base 1. The germline V and J ends show losses of 7 bases and 7 bases respectively, and no gene match explains 3 bases of the junction. Taken from the germline V gene, the CDR1 and CDR2 loops are SNHLY and FYNNEI. The library was built by means of the immunoSEQ multiplex PCR assay. Imported from immuneACCESS, the table was reduced by TCRdb to in-frame sequences with V and J called. These copies leave out some clones; in studies compared against another copy, an unresolved V gene accounts for under half, and the cause of the remainder is not known. Here the sample has fewer than 100,000 clones; about 94% occur a single time. The top ten clonotypes cover less than 0.4% of the sample.

The sample holds one count of this clone. Its antigen is still unknown. No quality values exist for individual bases; no much larger clone is one base distant. Sequenced material: T cells isolated from PBMCs. The sequence joins TRBV2 to TRBJ1-2, with 7 bases aligning to TRBD1. This sequence originates from a human donor in good health. In nucleotide form, the sequence is TGTGCCAGCATGAGGGGGCTTGGCTACACCTTC. Its translation is CASMRGLGYTF.